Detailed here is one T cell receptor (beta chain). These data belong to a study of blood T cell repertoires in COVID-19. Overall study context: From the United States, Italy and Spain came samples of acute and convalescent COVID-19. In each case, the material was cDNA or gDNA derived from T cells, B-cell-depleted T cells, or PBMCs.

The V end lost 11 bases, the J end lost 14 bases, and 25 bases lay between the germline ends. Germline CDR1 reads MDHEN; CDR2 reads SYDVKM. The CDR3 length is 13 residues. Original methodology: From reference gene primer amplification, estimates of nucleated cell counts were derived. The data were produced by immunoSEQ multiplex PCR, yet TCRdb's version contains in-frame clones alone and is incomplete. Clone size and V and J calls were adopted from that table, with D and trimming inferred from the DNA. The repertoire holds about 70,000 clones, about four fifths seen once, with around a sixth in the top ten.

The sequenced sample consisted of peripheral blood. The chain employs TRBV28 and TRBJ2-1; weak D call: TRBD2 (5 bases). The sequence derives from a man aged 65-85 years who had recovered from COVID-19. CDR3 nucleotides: TGTGCCTGCCGGGGAAACATGGATACCGAAGAGTTCTTC. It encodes CACRGNMDTEEFF.